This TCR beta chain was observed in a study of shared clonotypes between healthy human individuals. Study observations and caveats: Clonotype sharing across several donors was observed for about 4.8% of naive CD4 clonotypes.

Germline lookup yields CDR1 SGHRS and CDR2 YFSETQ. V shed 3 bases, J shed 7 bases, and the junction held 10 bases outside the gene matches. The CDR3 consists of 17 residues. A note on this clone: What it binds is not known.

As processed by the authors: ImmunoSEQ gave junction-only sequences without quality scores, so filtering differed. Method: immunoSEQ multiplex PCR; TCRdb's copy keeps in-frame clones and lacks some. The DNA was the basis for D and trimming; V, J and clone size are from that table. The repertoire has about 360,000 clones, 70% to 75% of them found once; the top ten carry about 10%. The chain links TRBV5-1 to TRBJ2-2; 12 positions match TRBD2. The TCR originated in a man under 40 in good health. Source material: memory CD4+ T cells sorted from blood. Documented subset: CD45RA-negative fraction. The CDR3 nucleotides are TGCGCCAGCAGCTCCTCCAGACTAGCGGGAGTTGGCGGGGAGCTGTTTTTT. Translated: CASSSSRLAGVGGELFF.